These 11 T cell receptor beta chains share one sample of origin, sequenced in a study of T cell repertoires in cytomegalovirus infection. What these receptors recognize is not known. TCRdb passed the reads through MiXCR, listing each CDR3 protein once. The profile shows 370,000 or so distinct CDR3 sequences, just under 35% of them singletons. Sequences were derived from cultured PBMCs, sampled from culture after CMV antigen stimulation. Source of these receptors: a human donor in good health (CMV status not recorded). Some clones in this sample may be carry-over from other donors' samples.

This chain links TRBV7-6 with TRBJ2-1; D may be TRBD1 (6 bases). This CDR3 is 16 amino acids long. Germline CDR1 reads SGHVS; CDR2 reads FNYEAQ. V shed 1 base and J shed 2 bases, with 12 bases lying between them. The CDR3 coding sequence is TGTGCCAGCAGCTTAGAGGCAGGGGCAGCCTACAATGAGCAGTTCTTC. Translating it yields CASSLEAGAAYNEQFF.

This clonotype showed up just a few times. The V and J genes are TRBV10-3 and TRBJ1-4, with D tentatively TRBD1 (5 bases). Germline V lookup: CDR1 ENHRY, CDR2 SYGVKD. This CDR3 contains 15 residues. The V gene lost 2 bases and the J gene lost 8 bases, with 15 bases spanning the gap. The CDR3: CAISEMGGSGEKLFF. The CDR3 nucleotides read TGTGCCATCAGTGAGATGGGGGGGTCGGGCGAAAAACTGTTTTTT.

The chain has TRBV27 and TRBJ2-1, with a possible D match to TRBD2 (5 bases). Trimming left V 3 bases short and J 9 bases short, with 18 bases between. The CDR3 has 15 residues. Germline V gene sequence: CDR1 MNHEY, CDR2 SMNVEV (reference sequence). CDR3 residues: CASSFETTPYGEQFF. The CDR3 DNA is TGTGCCAGCAGTTTCGAGACTACCCCCTACGGTGAGCAGTTCTTC.

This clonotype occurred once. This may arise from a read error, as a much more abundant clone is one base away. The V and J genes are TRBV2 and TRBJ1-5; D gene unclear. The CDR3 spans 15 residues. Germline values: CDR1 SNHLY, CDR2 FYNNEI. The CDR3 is CASSARTVSNQPHHF. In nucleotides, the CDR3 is TGTGCCAGCAGCGCTCGCACAGTTAGCAATCAGCCCCACCATTTT. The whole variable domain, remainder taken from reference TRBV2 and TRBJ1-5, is EPEVTQTPSHQVTQMGQEVILRCVPISNHLYFYWYRQILGQKVEFLVSFYNNEISEKSEIFDDQFSVERPDGSNFTLKIRSTKLEDSAMYFCASSARTVSNQPHHFGDGTRLSIL.

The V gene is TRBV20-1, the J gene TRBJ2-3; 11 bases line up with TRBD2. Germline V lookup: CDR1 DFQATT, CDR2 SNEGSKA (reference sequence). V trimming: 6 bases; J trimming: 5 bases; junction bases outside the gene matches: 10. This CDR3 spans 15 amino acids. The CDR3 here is CSAELAGDVVDTQYF. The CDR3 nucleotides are TGCAGTGCGGAACTAGCGGGAGACGTTGTAGATACGCAGTATTTT.

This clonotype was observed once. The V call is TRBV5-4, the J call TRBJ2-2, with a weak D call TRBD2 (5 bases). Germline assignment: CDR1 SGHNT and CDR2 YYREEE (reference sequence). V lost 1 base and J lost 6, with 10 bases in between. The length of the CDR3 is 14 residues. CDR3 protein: CASSLREFAGELFF. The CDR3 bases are TGTGCCAGCAGCTTGAGGGAGTTCGCCGGGGAGCTGTTTTTT.

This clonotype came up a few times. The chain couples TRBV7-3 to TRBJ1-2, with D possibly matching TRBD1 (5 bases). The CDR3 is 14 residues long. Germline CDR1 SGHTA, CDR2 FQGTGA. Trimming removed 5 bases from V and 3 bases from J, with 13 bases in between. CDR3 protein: CASSPQGSYYGYTF. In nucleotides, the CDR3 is TGTGCCAGCAGCCCCCAGGGATCCTACTATGGCTACACCTTC.

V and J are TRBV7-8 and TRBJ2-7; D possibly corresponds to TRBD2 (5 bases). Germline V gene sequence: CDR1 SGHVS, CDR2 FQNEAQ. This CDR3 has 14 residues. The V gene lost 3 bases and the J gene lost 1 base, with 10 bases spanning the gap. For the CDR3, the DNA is TGTGCCAGCAGCTTGAATACTAGGTCCTACGAGCAGTACTTC. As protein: CASSLNTRSYEQYF.

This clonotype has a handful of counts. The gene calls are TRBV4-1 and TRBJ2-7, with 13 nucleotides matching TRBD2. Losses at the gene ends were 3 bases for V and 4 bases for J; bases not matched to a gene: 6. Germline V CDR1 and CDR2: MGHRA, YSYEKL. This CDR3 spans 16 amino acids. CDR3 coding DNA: TGCGCCAGCAGCCATCGGACTAGCGGGAGAGGGTACGAGCAGTACTTC. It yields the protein CASSHRTSGRGYEQYF.

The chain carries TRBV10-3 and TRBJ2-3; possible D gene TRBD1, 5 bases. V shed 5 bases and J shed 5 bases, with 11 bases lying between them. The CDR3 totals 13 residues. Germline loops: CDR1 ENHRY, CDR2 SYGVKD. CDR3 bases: TGTGCCATCAGTAGCGCAGGGCGAGATACGCAGTATTTT. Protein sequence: CAISSAGRDTQYF.

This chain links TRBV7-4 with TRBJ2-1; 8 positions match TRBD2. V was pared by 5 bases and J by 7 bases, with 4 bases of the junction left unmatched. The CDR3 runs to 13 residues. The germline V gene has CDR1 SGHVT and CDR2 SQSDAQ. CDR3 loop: CASSLSGKNEQFF. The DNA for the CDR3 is TGTGCCAGCAGCCTTAGCGGGAAAAATGAGCAGTTCTTC.